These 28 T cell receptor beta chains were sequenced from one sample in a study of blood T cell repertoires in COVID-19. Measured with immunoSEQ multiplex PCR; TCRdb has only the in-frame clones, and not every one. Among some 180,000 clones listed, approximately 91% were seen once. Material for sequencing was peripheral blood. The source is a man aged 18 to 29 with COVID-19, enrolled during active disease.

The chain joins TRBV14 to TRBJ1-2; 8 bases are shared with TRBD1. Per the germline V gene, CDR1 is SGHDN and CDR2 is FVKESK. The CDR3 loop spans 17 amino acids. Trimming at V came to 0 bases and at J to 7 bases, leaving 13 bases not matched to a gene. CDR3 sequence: CASSQDREAGGSRGYTF. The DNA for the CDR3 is TGTGCCAGCAGCCAAGATAGAGAGGCAGGGGGCTCTCGTGGCTACACCTTC.

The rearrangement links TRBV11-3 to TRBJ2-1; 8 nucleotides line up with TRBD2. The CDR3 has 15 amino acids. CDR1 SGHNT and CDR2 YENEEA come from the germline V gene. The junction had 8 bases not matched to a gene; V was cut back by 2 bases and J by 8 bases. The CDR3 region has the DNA TGTGCCAGCAGCTTAAGGAGCGGGAGAGTCGATGAGCAGTTCTTC. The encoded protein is CASSLRSGRVDEQFF.

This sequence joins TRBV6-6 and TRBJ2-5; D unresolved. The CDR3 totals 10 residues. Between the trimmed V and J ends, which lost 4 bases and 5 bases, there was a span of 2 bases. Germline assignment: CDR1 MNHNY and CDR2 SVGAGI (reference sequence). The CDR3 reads CASSSETQYF. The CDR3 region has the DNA TGTGCCAGCAGTTCGGAGACCCAGTACTTC.

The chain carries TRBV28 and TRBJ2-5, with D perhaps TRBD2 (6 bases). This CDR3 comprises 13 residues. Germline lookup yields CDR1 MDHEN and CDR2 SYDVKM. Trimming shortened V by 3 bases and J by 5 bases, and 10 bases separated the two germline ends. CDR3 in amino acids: CASSLGGRETQYF. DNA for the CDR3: TGTGCCAGCAGTTTGGGGGGACGGGAGACCCAGTACTTC. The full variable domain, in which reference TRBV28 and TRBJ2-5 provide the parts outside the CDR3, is DVKVTQSSRYLVKRTGEKVFLECVQDMDHENMFWYRQDPGLGLRLIYFSYDVKMKEKGDIPEGYSVSREKKERFSLILESASTNQTSMYLCASSLGGRETQYFGPGTRLLVL.

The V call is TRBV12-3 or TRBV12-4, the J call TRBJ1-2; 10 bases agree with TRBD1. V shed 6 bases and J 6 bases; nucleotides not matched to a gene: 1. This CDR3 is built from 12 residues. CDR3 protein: CASRTGGHGYTF. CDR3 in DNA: TGTGCCAGCAGGACAGGGGGCCATGGCTACACCTTC.

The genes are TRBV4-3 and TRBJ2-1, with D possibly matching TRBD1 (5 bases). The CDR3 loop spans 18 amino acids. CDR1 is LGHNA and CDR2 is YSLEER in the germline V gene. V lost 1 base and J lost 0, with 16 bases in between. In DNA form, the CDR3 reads TGCGCCAGCAGCCAAGGGAGACCAGGTGGGGCCTCCTACAATGAGCAGTTCTTC. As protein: CASSQGRPGGASYNEQFF.

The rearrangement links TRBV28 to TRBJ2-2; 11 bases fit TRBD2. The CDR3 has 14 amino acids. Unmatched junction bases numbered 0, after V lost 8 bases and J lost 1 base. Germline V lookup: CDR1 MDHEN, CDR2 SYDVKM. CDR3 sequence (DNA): TGTGCCAGCGGACTAGCGGGGAACACCGGGGAGCTGTTTTTT. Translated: CASGLAGNTGELFF.

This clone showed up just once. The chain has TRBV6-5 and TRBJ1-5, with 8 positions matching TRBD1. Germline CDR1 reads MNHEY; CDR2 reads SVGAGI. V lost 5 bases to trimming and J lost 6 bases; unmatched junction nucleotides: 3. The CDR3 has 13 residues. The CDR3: CASSRGQGQPQHF. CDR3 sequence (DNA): TGTGCCAGCAGTCGAGGACAGGGTCAGCCCCAGCATTTT.

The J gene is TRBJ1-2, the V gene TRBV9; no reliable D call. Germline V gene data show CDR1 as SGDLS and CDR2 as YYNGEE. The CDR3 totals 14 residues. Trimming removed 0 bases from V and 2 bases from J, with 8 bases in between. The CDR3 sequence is CASSVASGNYGYTF. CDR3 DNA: TGTGCCAGCAGCGTAGCTTCCGGGAACTATGGCTACACCTTC.

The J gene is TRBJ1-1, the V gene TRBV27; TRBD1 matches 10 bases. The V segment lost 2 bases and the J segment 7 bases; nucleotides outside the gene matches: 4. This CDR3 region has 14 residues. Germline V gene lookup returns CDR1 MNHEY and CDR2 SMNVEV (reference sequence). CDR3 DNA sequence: TGTGCCAGCAGTTTAGCGACAGGGGGCGGTGAAGCTTTCTTT. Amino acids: CASSLATGGGEAFF.

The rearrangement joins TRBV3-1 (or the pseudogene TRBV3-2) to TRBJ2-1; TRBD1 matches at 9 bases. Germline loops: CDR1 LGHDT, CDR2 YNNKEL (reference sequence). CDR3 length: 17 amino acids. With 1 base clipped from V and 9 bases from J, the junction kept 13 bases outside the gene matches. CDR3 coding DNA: TGTGCCAGCAGCCAAGGGTTAAAGGACAGGGGTTTTGGTGAGCAGTTCTTC. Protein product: CASSQGLKDRGFGEQFF.

The chain's CDR3 is CASTSGTLATEAFF. The DNA of the CDR3 is TGTGCCAGCACCTCCGGGACATTGGCGACTGAAGCTTTCTTT. V and J are TRBV27 and TRBJ1-1; TRBD1 is a possible D gene (6 bases). V lost 7 bases and J 5 bases, leaving 17 bases between the germline ends. The CDR3 runs 14 residues. Germline CDR1 and CDR2: MNHEY and SMNVEV (reference sequence).

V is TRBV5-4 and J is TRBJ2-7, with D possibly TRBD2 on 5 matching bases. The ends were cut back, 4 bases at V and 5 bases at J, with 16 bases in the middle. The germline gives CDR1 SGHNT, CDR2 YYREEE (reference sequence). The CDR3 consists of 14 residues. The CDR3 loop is CASSRSGVQHEQYF. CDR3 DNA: TGTGCCAGCAGCCGTTCCGGGGTTCAGCACGAGCAGTACTTC. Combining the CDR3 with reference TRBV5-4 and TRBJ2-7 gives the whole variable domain ETGVTQSPTHLIKTRGQQVTLRCSSQSGHNTVSWYQQALGQGPQFIFQYYREEENGRGNFPPRFSGLQFPNYSSELNVNALELDDSALYLCASSRSGVQHEQYFGPGTRLTVT.

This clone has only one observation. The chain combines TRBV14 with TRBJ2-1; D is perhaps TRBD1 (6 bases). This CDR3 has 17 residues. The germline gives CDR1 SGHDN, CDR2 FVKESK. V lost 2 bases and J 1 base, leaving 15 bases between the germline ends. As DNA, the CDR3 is TGTGCCAGCAGCCAAATAATACTCAGGGGATCCTACAATGAGCAGTTCTTC. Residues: CASSQIILRGSYNEQFF.

CDR3 DNA sequence: TGTGCCAGTAGTCCTGGACTCTCCTACGAGCAGTACTTC. It is translated as CASSPGLSYEQYF. The J gene is TRBJ2-7, the V gene TRBV19; TRBD2 might be the D (5 bases). The CDR3 has 13 amino acids. Trimming removed 5 bases from V and 0 bases from J, with 8 bases in between. In germline, CDR1 is LNHDA, CDR2 SQIVND (reference sequence).

CDR3 nucleotide sequence: TGTGCCAGCAGCCGAGGACTAGCGGGAGAGCGGGCGGCGCAGTATTTT. Its protein is CASSRGLAGERAAQYF. V usage is TRBV7-8 and J usage is TRBJ2-3; 13 bases match TRBD2. After removal of 5 bases from V and 10 bases from J, the junction contained 12 bases not matched to a gene. This CDR3 has 16 residues. Germline CDR1 is SGHVS and CDR2 is FQNEAQ. Full variable domain (remainder filled in from reference TRBV7-8 and TRBJ2-3): GAGVSQSPRYKVAKRGQDVALRCDPISGHVSLFWYQQALGQGPEFLTYFQNEAQLDKSGLPSDRFFAERPEGSVSTLKIQRTQQEDSAVYLCASSRGLAGERAAQYFGPGTRLTVL.

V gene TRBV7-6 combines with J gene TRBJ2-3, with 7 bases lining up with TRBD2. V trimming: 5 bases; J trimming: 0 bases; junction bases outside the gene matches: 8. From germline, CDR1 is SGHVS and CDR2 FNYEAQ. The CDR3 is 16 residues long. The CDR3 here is CASSRRPAGSTDTQYF. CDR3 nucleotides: TGTGCCAGCAGCCGTCGCCCAGCGGGAAGCACAGATACGCAGTATTTT.

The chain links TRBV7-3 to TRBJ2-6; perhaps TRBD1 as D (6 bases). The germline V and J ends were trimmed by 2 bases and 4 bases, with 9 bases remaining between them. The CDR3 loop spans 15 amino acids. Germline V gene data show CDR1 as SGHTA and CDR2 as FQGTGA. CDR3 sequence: CASSLGQPGANVLTF. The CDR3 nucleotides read TGTGCCAGCAGCTTAGGACAGCCCGGGGCCAACGTCCTGACTTTC.

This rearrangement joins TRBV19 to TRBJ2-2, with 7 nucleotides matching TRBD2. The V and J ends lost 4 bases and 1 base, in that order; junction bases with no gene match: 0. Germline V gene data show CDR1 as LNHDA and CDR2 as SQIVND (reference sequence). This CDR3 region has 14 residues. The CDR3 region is CASSSGGNTGELFF. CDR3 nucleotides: TGTGCCAGTAGTAGCGGGGGGAACACCGGGGAGCTGTTTTTT.

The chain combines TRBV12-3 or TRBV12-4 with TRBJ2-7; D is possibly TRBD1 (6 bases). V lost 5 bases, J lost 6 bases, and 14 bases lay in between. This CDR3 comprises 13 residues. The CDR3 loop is CASSQHRESEQYF. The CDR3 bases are TGTGCCAGCAGTCAACACAGGGAGTCCGAGCAGTACTTC.

The CDR3 sequence is CASSHGRGQPQHF. Written as DNA, the CDR3 is TGTGCCAGCAGCCACGGGAGAGGTCAGCCCCAGCATTTT. V and J are TRBV3-1 (or the pseudogene TRBV3-2) and TRBJ1-5; D is undetermined. CDR3 length: 13 amino acids. Germline CDR1 reads LGHDT; CDR2 reads YNNKEL (reference sequence). V lost 3 bases and J 6 bases, leaving 9 bases between the germline ends.

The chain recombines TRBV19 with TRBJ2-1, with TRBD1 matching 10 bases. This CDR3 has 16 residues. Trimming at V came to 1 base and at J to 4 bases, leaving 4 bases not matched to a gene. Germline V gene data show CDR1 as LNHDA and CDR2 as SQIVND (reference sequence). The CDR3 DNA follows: TGTGCCAGTAGTATAGTGGGACAGGGGCCGTACAATGAGCAGTTCTTC. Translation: CASSIVGQGPYNEQFF. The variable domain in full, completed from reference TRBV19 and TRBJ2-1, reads DGGITQSPKYLFRKEGQNVTLSCEQNLNHDAMYWYRQDPGQGLRLIYYSQIVNDFQKGDIAEGYSVSREKKESFPLTVTSAQKNPTAFYLCASSIVGQGPYNEQFFGPGTRLTVL.

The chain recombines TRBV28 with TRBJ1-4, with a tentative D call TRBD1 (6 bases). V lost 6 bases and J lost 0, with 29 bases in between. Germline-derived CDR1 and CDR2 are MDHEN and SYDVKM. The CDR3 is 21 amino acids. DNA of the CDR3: TGTGCCAGCAGGTCCCTCCACCCCACCGGGACACCCCCTGCAACTAATGAAAAACTGTTTTTT. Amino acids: CASRSLHPTGTPPATNEKLFF.

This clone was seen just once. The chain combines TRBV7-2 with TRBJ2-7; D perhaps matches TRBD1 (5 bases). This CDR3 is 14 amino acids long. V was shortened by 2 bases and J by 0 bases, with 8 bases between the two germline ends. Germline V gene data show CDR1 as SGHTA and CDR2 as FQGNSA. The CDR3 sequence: CASSLSTASYEQYF. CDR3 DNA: TGTGCCAGCAGCTTATCGACAGCCTCCTACGAGCAGTACTTC.

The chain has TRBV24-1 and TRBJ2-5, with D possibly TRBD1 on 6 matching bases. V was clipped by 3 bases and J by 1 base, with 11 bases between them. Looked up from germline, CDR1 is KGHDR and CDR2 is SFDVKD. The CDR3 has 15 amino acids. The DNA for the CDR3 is TGTGCCACCAGTGATCCCGGACAGCGCCAAGAGACCCAGTACTTC. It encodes CATSDPGQRQETQYF.

CDR3 nucleotide sequence: TGTGCCAGCAGCCTAGAGACTAGCGGGAACAATGAGCAGTTCTTC. This translates into CASSLETSGNNEQFF. The V and J genes are TRBV9 and TRBJ2-1; the match to TRBD2 covers 11 bases. CDR3 size: 15 residues. J gave up 5 bases and V 4 bases, and 5 bases lay outside the gene matches. CDR1 is SGDLS, CDR2 YYNGEE, per germline. Full variable domain (missing parts from reference TRBV9 and TRBJ2-1): DSGVTQTPKHLITATGQRVTLRCSPRSGDLSVYWYQQSLDQGLQFLIQYYNGEERAKGNILERFSAQQFPDLHSELNLSSLELGDSALYFCASSLETSGNNEQFFGPGTRLTVL.

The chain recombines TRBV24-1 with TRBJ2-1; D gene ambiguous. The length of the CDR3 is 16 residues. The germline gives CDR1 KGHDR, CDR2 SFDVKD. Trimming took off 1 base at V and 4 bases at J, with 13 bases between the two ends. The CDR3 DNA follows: TGTGCCACCAGTGATTTCGATGGGCCGGATTACAATGAGCAGTTCTTC. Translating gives CATSDFDGPDYNEQFF.

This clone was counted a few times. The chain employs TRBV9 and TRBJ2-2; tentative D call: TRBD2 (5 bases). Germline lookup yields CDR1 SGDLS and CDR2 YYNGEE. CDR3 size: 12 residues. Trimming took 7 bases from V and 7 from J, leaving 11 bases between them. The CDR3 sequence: CASRGPLGELFF. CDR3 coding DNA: TGTGCCAGCCGGGGTCCGCTCGGGGAGCTGTTTTTT.